This is a list of T cell receptor beta chains from one sample in a study of technical replicates of blood from a handful of donors. Sequenced by immunoSEQ multiplex PCR; TCRdb stores in-frame clones only, minus some. Found here are about 68,000 clones, about 97% of them singletons; the top ten hold approximately 0.25%. Sequencing input: T cells isolated from PBMCs. The receptors shown here come from a human donor in good health. CDR3s include the opening cysteine and the closing phenylalanine or tryptophan. D genes are given only for firm matches.

d_call j_call v_call cdr3_aa
TRBD1 TRBJ2-7 TRBV5-4 CASSSETGVIEQYF
. TRBJ1-3 TRBV11-2 CASTDNFGNTIYF
TRBD2 TRBJ2-2 TRBV7-3 CASSLAGGSTGELFF
. TRBJ2-1 TRBV25-1 CASSESRGDYNEQFF
. TRBJ2-7 TRBV14 CASSQEVGLIYEQYF
TRBD1 TRBJ2-1 TRBV19 CANSRQGAGAYNEQFF
. TRBJ1-1 TRBV18 CASSPPALNTEAFF
TRBD1 TRBJ1-4 TRBV5-6 CASSLTGVEKLFF
. TRBJ1-5 TRBV11-2 CASSLYVGQPQHF
. TRBJ2-3 TRBV9 CASSVLLSGDTQYF
TRBD1 TRBJ1-2 TRBV19 CASRPGTGERGWYGYTF
TRBD1 TRBJ2-2 TRBV4-3 CASSQVGTGGSGELFF
. TRBJ1-3 TRBV7-2 CASTLGGAKVSGNTIYF
. TRBJ2-7 TRBV5-4 CASSLFGIEGEQYF
. TRBJ1-3 TRBV9 CASSVGNRNGNTIYF
. TRBJ1-5 TRBV6-5 CASRKWAGDQPQHF
. TRBJ2-1 TRBV6-5 CASSYSRGNEQFF
TRBD1 TRBJ1-5 TRBV5-1 CASSSGGTVASNQPQHF
TRBD1 TRBJ2-7 TRBV7-8 CATTGSSYEQYF
. TRBJ2-5 TRBV4-1 CASSISASGGQETQYF
. TRBJ1-1 TRBV4-1 CASSQYKAGLNTEAFF
TRBD1 TRBJ2-7 TRBV6-5 CASTRKWTGPEKQYF
. TRBJ1-1 TRBV29-1 CSVEGRQGLWTEAFF
. TRBJ1-1 TRBV11-3 CASSFRGNTEAFF
TRBD1 TRBJ1-5 TRBV2 CASKGQGHQPQHF
. TRBJ1-2 TRBV23-1 CASSQSTTVASYGYTF
. TRBJ2-1 TRBV7-6 CASSLAQDEQFF
. TRBJ2-1 TRBV6-5 CASSHRGGTYNEQFF
TRBD1 TRBJ2-1 TRBV27 CASTPTGAYNEQFF
TRBD1 TRBJ2-7 TRBV29-1 CSVVIGQGFGQYF
. TRBJ2-7 TRBV19 CASSILAPSYEQYF
. TRBJ2-3 TRBV19 CASKNTGSLTDTQYF
TRBD1 TRBJ1-1 TRBV9 CASSVGLDRVAVPNTEAFF
. TRBJ2-7 TRBV10-3 CATLDSSTYEQYF
TRBD1 TRBJ2-7 TRBV2 CASRRGQTLSPEQYF
. TRBJ2-5 TRBV7-9 CASSVTGKETQYF
TRBD2 TRBJ2-2 TRBV27 CASTQSSGRPTGELFF
. TRBJ1-1 TRBV19 CASSIASRDTEAFF
TRBD1 TRBJ2-5 TRBV6-5 CASRGTEETQYF
. TRBJ2-5 TRBV19 CASTQGRGETQYF
. TRBJ2-1 TRBV6-4 CASSDSWGGNEQFF
TRBD1 TRBJ2-7 TRBV5-4 CASSPTGAPYEQYF